This T cell receptor (beta chain) was captured in a study of control samples from healthy donors and cancer patients. The table lists this clone with a count of one. There are 14 residues in the CDR3. V was trimmed by 3 bases and J by 7 bases, leaving 10 bases between them. Germline-derived CDR1 and CDR2 are SGHAT and FQDESV (reference sequence). Measured with immunoSEQ multiplex PCR; TCRdb has only the in-frame clones, and not every one. In the table there are fewer than 100,000 clones, more than 75% of which are singletons. V usage is TRBV11-1 and J usage is TRBJ1-6; D possibly corresponds to TRBD1 (5 bases). The TCR comes from a man aged 60 to 69 in good health. The sequenced sample consisted of blood. CDR3 sequence: CASSFIQGNSPLHF. The CDR3 coding sequence is TGTGCCAGCAGCTTCATTCAGGGAAATTCACCCCTCCACTTT.